Sequencing of this T cell receptor beta chain was carried out in a study of T cells in Graves' hyperthyroidism and ophthalmopathy. V lost 3 bases and J lost 7, with 10 bases in between. The length of the CDR3 is 13 residues. Amplified TCR beta CDR3 regions derived from RNA transcripts. Initially, a first-round RT-PCR of the TCR CDR3 employed the HTBI primer set. TCRdb itself ran the multiplex PCR reads through MiXCR, one entry per CDR3 protein. The data contain about 590,000 distinct CDR3 sequences, about a sixth of them singletons. This clonotype was seen at least ten times. The clonotype comes from a woman aged 25 to 39 with Graves' hyperthyroidism. This chain uses TRBV12-3 or TRBV12-4 with TRBJ2-1, with D unresolved. Sequencing was performed on blood. CDR3 loop: CASSFLMGNEQFF. The DNA for the CDR3 is TGTGCCAGCAGTTTCTTGATGGGTAATGAGCAGTTCTTC.